This entry features one T cell receptor (beta chain) sequence. This entry comes from a study of neurological immune-mediated disorders. Time point specified: longitudinal time-point 3. The unsorted libraries were prepared from 2 million PBMCs (stored at -80 C). J lost 7 bases, V lost 4 bases, and 8 bases had no gene match. The CDR3 has 14 residues. Germline V gene lookup returns CDR1 SGHRS and CDR2 YFSETQ. The making of cDNA relied on 5'RACE with 10-nucleotide random UMIs. TCRdb recomputed calls from the 5' RACE reads with MiXCR, one row per CDR3 protein. The sample yields 93,000 or so distinct CDR3 sequences, less than 14% seen once.

The source of this sequence is a female donor with HTLV-1-associated myelopathy (HAM/TSP). The sequencing sample was made of PBMCs. J is TRBJ2-7 and V is TRBV5-1, with 10 bases that match TRBD2. CDR3 nucleotides: TGCGCCAGCAGCGTTAGCGGGGGGCAGGGGGAGCAGTACTTC. Amino acid sequence: CASSVSGGQGEQYF.